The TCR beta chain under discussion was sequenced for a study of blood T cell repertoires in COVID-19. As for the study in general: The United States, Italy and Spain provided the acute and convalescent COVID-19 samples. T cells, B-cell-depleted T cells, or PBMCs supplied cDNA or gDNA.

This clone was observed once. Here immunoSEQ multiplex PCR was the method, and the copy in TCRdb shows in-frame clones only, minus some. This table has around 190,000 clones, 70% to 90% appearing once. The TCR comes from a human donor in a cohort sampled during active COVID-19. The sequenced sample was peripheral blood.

CDR3 in amino acids: CASRSTGGEKLFF. CDR3 sequence (DNA): TGTGCCAGCAGATCGACAGGGGGGGAAAAACTGTTTTTT. V and J are TRBV2 and TRBJ1-4, with 9 bases aligning to TRBD1. Germline CDR1 is SNHLY and CDR2 is FYNNEI. With V trimmed by 6 bases and J by 8 bases, 4 bases remained unmatched. CDR3 length: 13 amino acids.